This TCR beta chain was recorded in a study of PD-L1 blockade in urothelial cancer (dated by TCRdb to between 2016 and 2019). Some background on the complete study: Therapy was started around 2014 for all patients, and atezolizumab 1,200 mg was administered intravenously every 3 weeks. Pretreatment tumor samples, along with matched peripheral blood collected serially before and after atezolizumab treatment, underwent TCR sequencing. Blood samples gave a median of 141,255 T cells and 83,000 or so unique TCRs, with a median clonality of roughly 0.081. Durable clinical benefit was achieved by nine patients but not by the remaining 20. Blood samples were analyzed at 3 weeks after treatment start (second dose) and at 6 weeks after treatment start. About nine tenths of the roughly 30 patients were males with bladder-origin urothelial cancer, and about 60% of the 29 reported a prior smoking history. Durable clinical benefit was defined as a progression-free survival longer than 6 months, and TCR features were additionally tested against progression-free survival and overall survival. The study, an exploratory multi-omic analysis, examined somatic, immune and clinical correlates of response to PD-L1 blockade with atezolizumab in urothelial cancer. Pretreatment blood TCR-seq was available for 30 or so patients, at least one posttreatment blood collection was obtained for around 24 patients, and tumor TCR-seq was available for around 24 patients. An ECOG performance status of 0 or 1 was recorded for the patients, and 0 to 3 prior chemotherapy regimens had been received by the patients. Whole exome sequencing and RNA sequencing of pretreatment tumors were performed alongside TCR sequencing in the same patients.

CDR1 SGHTA and CDR2 FQGNSA were looked up in the germline V gene. V gives up 0 bases and J gives up 7 bases, and the segment between their germline ends measures 10 bases. Including cysteine and phenylalanine, the CDR3 has 15 amino acids. Solely the CDR3 DNA is kept, with 45 bases framed from the first base. Synthetic TCR analog templates were spiked into each PCR to estimate absolute template abundance from read counts. TCRbeta CDR3 regions were amplified from genomic DNA with bias-controlled V and J gene primers using the immunoSEQ assay. Sequencing of rearranged TCRbeta segments was done at approximately 20X coverage. Per the authors' processing: Sequencing errors were corrected by clustering and CDR3s were annotated against IMGT to assign V, D and J genes. Downstream analyses used only productive TCRbeta rearrangements and left out out-of-frame or stop-codon sequences. To compute clonality, Shannon entropy was normalized by the log of the number of unique productive sequences and then subtracted from one. Clones differing between time points or between blood and tumor were identified by Fisher's exact test with Benjamini-Hochberg correction at adjusted p below 0.01. TCRdb took over this immuneACCESS table, retaining in-frame rearrangements with V and J assigned. Such tables are incomplete; in checked studies, under half of the missing clones stem from an unresolved V gene, and the remainder is unexplained. V, J and clone size are taken as reported in that table, and D and trimming were inferred from the DNA itself. This sample is represented by some 120,000 clones; around 86% of them were singletons. Clones ranked in the top ten supply roughly 2.3% of the sample.

Comment on this clone: Its antigen is not yet known. No base qualities exist here, and no much larger clone lies one base off it.

In light of the paper, this sample's time point label describes: peripheral blood 6 weeks after treatment start. The cohort comprised fewer than 35 patients with locally advanced or metastatic urothelial carcinoma treated at Memorial Sloan Kettering on a trial protocol. Peripheral blood mononuclear cells were collected from each patient pretreatment and during treatment, giving between 1 and 8 total time points per patient. The Qiagen DNeasy Blood extraction kit was used to purify genomic DNA from total PBMCs and from tumor samples. PBMCs were collected pretreatment and during treatment, and were isolated and stored as previously described. Overall study outcomes, separate from this receptor: Patients with durable benefit showed greater expansion of tumor-associated TCR clones in peripheral blood 3 weeks after starting treatment (n ≈ 22, p = 0.022). Small sample size (n ≈ 29) and many exploratory analyses mean the results are intended to be hypothesis-generating. A pretreatment peripheral blood TCR clonality below the median was linked to improved progression-free and overall survival.

This receptor chain uses TRBV7-2 and TRBJ1-6; the D segment could be TRBD1, given 5 matching bases. This material consisted of PBMCs, taken around atezolizumab (anti-PD-L1) treatment. The receptor was derived from a man between 50 and 59 years old with urothelial cancer. The DNA sequence reads TGTGCCAGCAGCTTAGCTGGCAGGGCCAATTCACCCCTCCACTTT. The translation is CASSLAGRANSPLHF.